These 15 T cell receptor beta chains were sequenced from one sample in a study of T-cell reconstitution after alpha-beta-depleted transplantation in children. TCRbeta library preparation incorporated unique molecular identifiers. Each CDR3 protein is one row after TCRdb ran MiXCR on the PCR reads. The profile shows about 110,000 distinct CDR3 sequences, about 9.3% of them singletons. The sequencing used PBMCs, collected before TCRalphabeta/CD19-depleted stem cell transplant. These receptors came from a boy younger than 10 with acute lymphoblastic leukemia, due to receive a stem cell transplant.

This clonotype has only a few counts. The V gene is TRBV27, the J gene TRBJ1-4, with D maybe TRBD1 (5 bases). The CDR3 has 15 amino acids. CDR1 and CDR2 (germline): MNHEY, SMNVEV (reference sequence). Trimming left V 0 bases short and J 6 bases short, with 11 bases between. This CDR3 is CASSLSRVTDEKLFF. The CDR3 nucleotides read TGTGCCAGCAGTTTATCGAGGGTGACAGATGAAAAACTGTTTTTT.

The V call is TRBV2, the J call TRBJ2-7, with 7 nucleotides matching TRBD2. Trimming cost V 7 bases and J 3 bases; bases outside gene matches: 9. The CDR3 runs to 14 residues. Germline V gene sequence: CDR1 SNHLY, CDR2 FYNNEI. The CDR3: CASMVPSGDYEQYF. CDR3 coding DNA: TGTGCCAGCATGGTACCTAGCGGAGACTACGAGCAGTACTTC.

This clonotype was seen ten or more times. The chain recombines TRBV12-3 or TRBV12-4 with TRBJ2-7, with TRBD2 matching 7 bases. This CDR3 has 13 amino acids. The junction had 2 bases not matched to a gene; V was cut back by 1 base and J by 5 bases. The CDR3 bases are TGTGCCAGCAGTTTAGGACTAGCAAACGAGCAGTACTTC. Translation gives CASSLGLANEQYF.

The CDR3 protein is CASETGGSNEKLFF. CDR3 in DNA: TGTGCCAGCGAAACAGGGGGCTCTAATGAAAAACTGTTTTTT. V is TRBV28 and J is TRBJ1-4, with 9 bases that match TRBD1. The CDR3 is made up of 14 amino acids. The germline CDR1 and CDR2 sequences are MDHEN and SYDVKM. The V and J ends lost 8 bases and 3 bases, in that order; junction bases with no gene match: 4.

This clonotype was counted only a few times. The chain links TRBV5-1 to TRBJ2-1; TRBD2 agrees at 12 bases. Germline loops: CDR1 SGHRS, CDR2 YFSETQ. The CDR3 is made up of 15 amino acids. J was trimmed by 7 bases and V by 6 bases; bases with no gene match: 8. CDR3 residues: CASNDRLAGVNEQFF. DNA for the CDR3: TGCGCCAGCAACGACCGACTAGCGGGAGTGAATGAGCAGTTCTTC.

The rearrangement joins TRBV5-1 to TRBJ2-7, with TRBD1 matching over 9 bases. The CDR3 covers 15 residues. Germline V gives CDR1 SGHRS, CDR2 YFSETQ. V lost 0 bases, J lost 7 bases, and 8 bases stayed unmatched. Here the CDR3 DNA reads TGCGCCAGCAGCTTGGATGCGACAGGGGGGAGGGAGCAGTACTTC. Translation: CASSLDATGGREQYF.

This clonotype has just a few counts. This chain joins TRBV20-1 and TRBJ2-1; 11 bases are shared with TRBD2. The CDR3 is made up of 14 amino acids. J gave up 7 bases and V 7 bases, and 9 bases lay outside the gene matches. The V gene's germline CDR1 is DFQATT and CDR2 SNEGSKA (reference sequence). The CDR3 DNA reads as TGCAGTGGAAAACTAGCGGGAGCCCTTAATGAGCAGTTCTTC. It codes for CSGKLAGALNEQFF.

A few counts support this clonotype. The chain combines TRBV27 with TRBJ2-5, with 9 nucleotides matching TRBD1. The CDR3 totals 18 residues. V shed 6 bases and J 4 bases; nucleotides not matched to a gene: 18. Germline V gives CDR1 MNHEY, CDR2 SMNVEV (reference sequence). The CDR3 protein is CASRDRRGTGRVRETQYF. The DNA of the CDR3 is TGTGCCAGCAGGGATCGGCGTGGGACAGGGAGGGTCAGAGAGACCCAGTACTTC.

The V call is TRBV20-1, the J call TRBJ2-7; 11 nucleotides agree with TRBD2. Per germline, CDR1 DFQATT and CDR2 SNEGSKA (reference sequence). The CDR3 length is 13 residues. The V segment lost 6 bases and the J segment 3 bases; nucleotides outside the gene matches: 4. The CDR3 sequence: CSAMGLADYEQYF. CDR3 coding DNA: TGCAGTGCAATGGGACTAGCGGACTACGAGCAGTACTTC.

This clonotype was detected a few times. The V call is TRBV12-3 or TRBV12-4, the J call TRBJ2-1; D gene uncertain. The CDR3 runs to 15 residues. V lost 6 bases and J lost 3, with 15 bases in between. The CDR3 sequence is CASSPRREGYNEQFF. Here the CDR3 DNA reads TGTGCCAGCAGCCCTAGGAGAGAAGGCTACAATGAGCAGTTCTTC.

Worth noting for this clonotype: The junction and the germline gene differ at one end; a read error may be behind it. The chain joins TRBV4-1 to TRBJ1-6; no firm D call. The CDR3 consists of 19 residues. Per germline, CDR1 MGHRA and CDR2 YSYEKL. Here the CDR3 reads CASGQSPLDSSSYNSPLHF. CDR3 nucleotides: TGCGCCAGCGGCCAATCCCCCCTGGACTCGAGCTCCTATAATTCACCCCTCCACTTT.

The V gene is TRBV5-1, the J gene TRBJ2-2; 10 bases are shared with TRBD2. The CDR3 has 16 amino acids. V shed 4 bases and J 5 bases; nucleotides not matched to a gene: 8. The germline CDR1 and CDR2 sequences are SGHRS and YFSETQ. This CDR3 reads CASSTTLTSGTGELFF. The CDR3 nucleotides are TGCGCCAGCAGCACCACGCTGACTAGCGGGACCGGGGAGCTGTTTTTT.

This clonotype was seen ten or more times. The gene calls are TRBV7-9 and TRBJ1-1; D not resolved. Germline CDR1 SEHNR, CDR2 FQNEAQ (reference sequence). V was cut by 1 base and J by 11 bases, with 8 bases left in between. The length of the CDR3 is 11 residues. The CDR3 reads CASSLGGRAFF. CDR3 sequence (DNA): TGTGCCAGCAGCTTAGGGGGTCGGGCTTTCTTT. Filled out from reference TRBV7-9 and TRBJ1-1, the complete variable domain reads DTGVSQNPRHKITKRGQNVTFRCDPISEHNRLYWYRQTLGQGPEFLTYFQNEAQLEKSRLLSDRFSAERPKGSFSTLEIQRTEQGDSAMYLCASSLGGRAFFGQGTRLTVV.

The DNA for the CDR3 is TGCAGTGCTAGAGGTGCGACAGGTCTCTCCTACGAGCAGTACTTC. The encoded protein is CSARGATGLSYEQYF. This chain connects TRBV20-1 to TRBJ2-7; D is perhaps TRBD1 (6 bases). Deletions cut 1 base from V and 0 bases from J, with 13 bases between. The CDR3 sequence is 15 residues long. Germline V CDR1 and CDR2: DFQATT, SNEGSKA (reference sequence).

The chain is built from TRBV2 and TRBJ1-1, with D perhaps TRBD1 (5 bases). The CDR3 has 15 residues. Germline V lookup: CDR1 SNHLY, CDR2 FYNNEI. V gave up 8 bases and J gave up 0 bases, with 16 bases separating them. This CDR3 reads CASASGGWMNTEAFF. The CDR3 DNA sequence: TGTGCCAGCGCCTCGGGGGGGTGGATGAACACTGAAGCTTTCTTT.